Reported below is one T cell receptor beta chain. Its antigen is not identified. Sequencing of DNA taken from cultured CD4+ T cells relied on the Oncomine TCR Beta short-read assay. Via MiXCR, TCRdb re-called the PCR reads, giving one row per CDR3 protein. The table shows fewer than 15,000 distinct CDR3 sequences, with about 61% occurring only once. The sample originates from a study of vaccination and CD4 T cells after COVID-19. The treatment: approximately 9-day PBMC culture with coronavirus spike peptide pools or control peptides (ViraFEST assay). Trimming removed 1 base from V and 9 bases from J, with 16 bases in between. Germline CDR1 and CDR2: SGHAT and FQNNGV. There are 15 residues in the CDR3.

The sequence came from a human donor who had recovered from COVID-19. This chain connects TRBV11-2 to TRBJ2-1; a weak D match, TRBD2 (6 bases). The sequenced sample was CD4+ T cells from blood, cultured in vitro. CDR3 in DNA: TGTGCCAGCAGCTTAGTTACACTAGCTCGAGGTGAGCAGTTCTTC. Translated, it gives CASSLVTLARGEQFF.